This record covers a single T cell receptor beta chain. The source of the sample is a study of radiotherapy plus CTLA-4 blockade in lung cancer. V shed 7 bases, J shed 1 base, and the junction held 5 bases outside the gene matches. CDR1 and CDR2 (germline): MNHEY, SMNVEV (reference sequence). The CDR3 has 15 amino acids. Profiled with immunoSEQ multiplex PCR; TCRdb holds only in-frame clones, not every one. The data show tens of thousands of clones, around 83% seen once. This chain connects TRBV27 to TRBJ2-3, with 10 bases identical to TRBD2. The sample consisted of peripheral blood, taken from a patient treated with radiotherapy plus ipilimumab. The TCR comes from a human donor with non-small cell lung cancer that progressed on radiotherapy plus ipilimumab. For the CDR3, the DNA is TGTGCCAGCACAAGCGGGGGGGCCGGCACAGATACGCAGTATTTT. Translation: CASTSGGAGTDTQYF.